Presented here are 14 T cell receptor beta chains from one specimen sequenced in a study of neurological immune-mediated disorders. TCRdb reanalysed the 5' RACE reads using MiXCR and keeps one entry per CDR3 protein. The sample has some 57,000 distinct CDR3 sequences; about 3.7% are singletons. Sequenced input: PBMCs. The receptors come from a woman aged 60-70 years with multiple sclerosis.

This clonotype was counted at least ten times. V is TRBV5-4 and J is TRBJ2-6, with D possibly being TRBD1 or TRBD2 (5 bases each). The CDR3 consists of 13 residues. Trimming took 4 bases from V and 5 from J, leaving 7 bases between them. Germline V gives CDR1 SGHNT, CDR2 YYREEE (reference sequence). CDR3 coding DNA: TGTGCCAGCAGCCCGGGGCGGGCCAACGTCCTGACTTTC. Residues: CASSPGRANVLTF.

There are many counts of this clonotype. The gene calls are TRBV5-6 and TRBJ1-2; D not certain. Germline assignment: CDR1 SGHDT and CDR2 YYEEEE. This CDR3 comprises 14 residues. Trimming pared 1 base from V and 3 bases from J, leaving 10 bases between. The CDR3 reads CASSLTAMDYGYTF. CDR3 coding DNA: TGTGCCAGCAGCTTGACAGCGATGGACTATGGCTACACCTTC. The full variable domain, rest sourced from reference TRBV5-6 and TRBJ1-2, is DAGVTQSPTHLIKTRGQQVTLRCSPKSGHDTVSWYQQALGQGPQFIFQYYEEEERQRGNFPDRFSGHQFPNYSSELNVNALLLGDSALYLCASSLTAMDYGYTFGSGTRLTVV.

The table lists this clonotype with many counts. The chain employs TRBV10-3 and TRBJ1-6; no reliable D call. The V gene lost 2 bases and the J gene lost 2 bases, with 7 bases spanning the gap. From germline, CDR1 is ENHRY and CDR2 SYGVKD. This CDR3 is 15 amino acids long. Here the CDR3 DNA reads TGTGCCATCAGTGAGGGGGTTGCCTATAATTCACCCCTCCACTTT. This codes for CAISEGVAYNSPLHF.

This rearrangement joins TRBV20-1 to TRBJ1-1, with D perhaps matching TRBD1 (5 bases). CDR1 is DFQATT and CDR2 is SNEGSKA in the germline V gene (reference sequence). This CDR3 contains 14 residues. The V gene lost 3 bases and the J gene lost 3 bases, with 14 bases spanning the gap. CDR3 DNA sequence: TGCAGTGCTAGGGACAACACTCTTTACACTGAAGCTTTCTTT. Translating it yields CSARDNTLYTEAFF.

This clonotype was recorded at least ten times. The rearrangement uses TRBV2 and TRBJ1-1; possibly TRBD1 for D (5 bases). Germline V lookup: CDR1 SNHLY, CDR2 FYNNEI. The V end lost 11 bases, the J end lost 8 bases, and 18 bases lay between the germline ends. CDR3 length: 12 residues. The CDR3 DNA sequence: TGTGCCGGTTCACGGGACGCTAAAGAAGCTTTCTTT. Translating it yields CAGSRDAKEAFF. Looking up the rest from reference TRBV2 and TRBJ1-1 gives the full variable domain: EPEVTQTPSHQVTQMGQEVILRCVPISNHLYFYWYRQILGQKVEFLVSFYNNEISEKSEIFDDQFSVERPDGSNFTLKIRSTKLEDSAMYFCAGSRDAKEAFFGQGTRLTVV.

The table lists this clonotype with many counts. The chain links TRBV6-5 to TRBJ2-7; 8 bases line up with TRBD2. V gave up 2 bases and J gave up 0 bases; unmatched junction bases: 6. Germline CDR1 reads MNHEY; CDR2 reads SVGAGI. The CDR3 spans 16 residues. CDR3 in DNA: TGTGCCAGCAGTTACGGGGGTGCGGGAGGCTCCTACGAGCAGTACTTC. It encodes CASSYGGAGGSYEQYF.

This clonotype appeared many times. The rearrangement links TRBV28 to TRBJ2-7; perhaps TRBD1 as D (5 bases). Per germline, CDR1 MDHEN and CDR2 SYDVKM. There are 13 residues in the CDR3. V was cut by 5 bases and J by 2 bases, with 10 bases left in between. The CDR3 reads CASSPQGTYEQYF. The DNA for the CDR3 is TGTGCCAGCAGTCCCCAGGGAACCTACGAGCAGTACTTC. Based on the CDR3 plus reference TRBV28 and TRBJ2-7, the full variable domain is DVKVTQSSRYLVKRTGEKVFLECVQDMDHENMFWYRQDPGLGLRLIYFSYDVKMKEKGDIPEGYSVSREKKERFSLILESASTNQTSMYLCASSPQGTYEQYFGPGTRLTVT.

This clonotype occurred many times. The CDR3 nucleotides are TGTGCCAGCCGGGGTGTCTCTGGGGCCAACGTCCTGACTTTC. Its translation: CASRGVSGANVLTF. The chain recombines TRBV28 with TRBJ2-6, with D perhaps matching TRBD2 (5 bases). Germline values: CDR1 MDHEN, CDR2 SYDVKM. The CDR3 runs to 14 residues. The V end was cut by 8 bases, the J end by 0 bases, with 8 bases between.

Many counts were recorded for this clonotype. The chain's CDR3 is CASSGGGPGETQYF. Written as DNA, the CDR3 is TGTGCCAGCAGCGGTGGGGGCCCGGGGGAGACCCAGTACTTC. The chain links TRBV9 to TRBJ2-5, with D perhaps matching TRBD1 (6 bases). The CDR3 runs to 14 residues. The germline CDR1 and CDR2 sequences are SGDLS and YYNGEE. Trimming removed 3 bases from V and 5 bases from J, with 14 bases in between.

This clonotype was seen many times. The chain links TRBV4-1 to TRBJ2-1; D is perhaps TRBD1 (5 bases). This CDR3 comprises 16 residues. Germline assignment: CDR1 MGHRA and CDR2 YSYEKL. Deletions cut 0 bases from V and 8 bases from J, with 17 bases between. The CDR3 DNA reads as TGCGCCAGCAGCCAAGATAGGGGTAATCTGGTCGATGAGCAGTTCTTC. This gives the protein CASSQDRGNLVDEQFF.

This clonotype came up many times. The chain couples TRBV5-1 to TRBJ1-2; maybe TRBD1 (5 bases). V was pared by 0 bases and J by 8 bases, with 20 bases between. The CDR3 spans 16 residues. Germline assignment: CDR1 SGHRS and CDR2 YFSETQ. CDR3 sequence reads: CASSLDISGPTKGYTF. CDR3 DNA: TGCGCCAGCAGCTTGGACATTTCGGGACCCACGAAGGGCTACACCTTC. Full variable domain (missing parts from reference TRBV5-1 and TRBJ1-2): KAGVTQTPRYLIKTRGQQVTLSCSPISGHRSVSWYQQTPGQGLQFLFEYFSETQRNKGNFPGRFSGRQFSNSRSEMNVSTLELGDSALYLCASSLDISGPTKGYTFGSGTRLTVV.

In its sample, this clonotype was seen many times. The V and J genes are TRBV27 and TRBJ2-2; D might be TRBD1 or TRBD2, each matching 5 bases. CDR1 and CDR2 from the germline V gene are MNHEY and SMNVEV (reference sequence). This CDR3 contains 15 residues. The V and J ends lost 8 bases and 3 bases respectively, with 16 bases between them. The CDR3 DNA reads as TGTGCCAGCGGGCAGGGTATCGGGGACACCGGGGAGCTGTTTTTT. Its translation is CASGQGIGDTGELFF.

This clonotype was found many times. V usage is TRBV29-1 and J usage is TRBJ2-3; 9 bases fit TRBD1. There are 14 residues in the CDR3. CDR1 is SQVTM and CDR2 is ANQGSEA in the germline V gene. Trimming removed 6 bases from V and 2 bases from J; junction bases left unmatched: 6. The CDR3 DNA reads TGCAGCGTGCCGGACAGGGGCCCCACAGATACGCAGTATTTT. Its protein is CSVPDRGPTDTQYF.

This clonotype was counted ten times or more. The CDR3 sequence: CATDGDYEQYF. The CDR3 DNA reads TGTGCAACGGACGGAGACTACGAGCAGTACTTC. The gene calls are TRBV25-1 and TRBJ2-7, with D hard to call. The CDR3 totals 11 residues. Per germline, CDR1 MGHDK and CDR2 SYGVNS.